This TCR beta chain was profiled in a study of a mutant IDH1 vaccine in newly diagnosed glioma. Study as a whole: Vaccination began 4-6 weeks post radiotherapy alone, or with temozolomide cycles.

For this clone: Its specificity is unknown.

This CDR3 comprises 15 residues. Germline assignment: CDR1 GTSNPN and CDR2 SVGIG (reference sequence). Trimming removed 4 bases at V and 0 bases at J, with 13 bases between. The time point was: week 11, during vaccination. What each vaccine dose contained was 300 ug of mutant IDH1 20-mer peptide, accompanied by topical imiquimod. New WHO grade 3 or 4 astrocytomas that were IDH1-mutant and ATRX-lost had been found in donors. Measured with immunoSEQ multiplex PCR; TCRdb has only the in-frame clones, and not every one. The repertoire has 34,000 or so clones, 60% to 80% of them found once; the top ten carry approximately 25%.

The chain uses TRBV30 and TRBJ1-5; D possibly corresponds to TRBD1 (5 bases). The sequencing used PBMCs, collected from a glioma patient whose treatment included an IDH1 peptide vaccine. The source is a man aged 30-40 years with glioma. Here the CDR3 reads CAWTSGRNSNQPQHF. DNA for the CDR3: TGTGCCTGGACCTCGGGACGGAATAGCAATCAGCCCCAGCATTTT.